The 8 T cell receptor beta chains in this list originate from one sample, sequenced in a study of CD8+CD57+ T cells in acquired aplastic anemia. Genomic DNA, serving as template, underwent TCR beta VDJ and CDR3 profiling. MiXCR, run by TCRdb on the reads, gives a single entry per CDR3 protein. The repertoire holds 400,000 to 450,000 distinct CDR3 sequences, with 65% to 75% as singletons. Material for sequencing was sorted CD4+, CD8+, or CD8+CD57+ T cells (not recorded which) from PBMCs. Receptors were obtained from a human donor in good health, serving as a control.

The rearrangement joins TRBV2 to TRBJ2-5, with D possibly TRBD2 on 6 matching bases. Germline values: CDR1 SNHLY, CDR2 FYNNEI. V was trimmed by 6 bases and J by 8 bases, leaving 19 bases between them. The CDR3 covers 14 residues. The CDR3: CASSVSRDGETQYF. CDR3 in DNA: TGTGCCAGCAGCGTATCGCGGGATGGAGAAACCCAGTACTTC.

The V and J genes are TRBV11-2 and TRBJ2-2; no clear D. The CDR3 runs 15 residues. V dropped 1 base and J dropped 2 bases, with 8 bases sitting between them. Germline lookup yields CDR1 SGHAT and CDR2 FQNNGV. This CDR3 is CASSLAPGNTGELFF. DNA of the CDR3: TGTGCCAGCAGCTTAGCTCCCGGTAACACCGGGGAGCTGTTTTTT.

The chain is built from TRBV20-1 and TRBJ2-5; 9 bases match TRBD1. Trimming cost V 0 bases and J 11 bases; bases outside gene matches: 7. The length of the CDR3 is 13 residues. CDR1 is DFQATT, CDR2 SNEGSKA, per germline (reference sequence). As DNA, the CDR3 is TGCAGTGCTAGAGAGGGGGACAGGGTAAAGCAGTACTTC. Translated, it gives CSAREGDRVKQYF.

This rearrangement joins TRBV7-3 to TRBJ2-3; 8 bases are a match to TRBD1. Per the germline V gene, CDR1 is SGHTA and CDR2 is FQGTGA. This CDR3 has 15 amino acids. The V and J ends lost 5 bases and 12 bases, in that order; junction bases with no gene match: 16. CDR3 region: CASSPGTGLRETQYF. As DNA, the CDR3 is TGTGCCAGCAGCCCAGGGACAGGCCTTAGGGAAACACAGTATTTT.

This chain links TRBV12-3 or TRBV12-4 with TRBJ1-1, with 7 positions matching TRBD1. Trimming took 1 base from V and 4 from J; bases not matched to a gene: 3. The CDR3 has 14 amino acids. The CDR3 is CASSLGQGGTEAFF. The CDR3 DNA follows: TGTGCCAGCAGTTTAGGACAGGGAGGCACTGAAGCTTTCTTT.

This clonotype was seen at least ten times. V is TRBV4-3 and J is TRBJ2-1; 12 nucleotides match TRBD2. Germline V gene lookup returns CDR1 LGHNA and CDR2 YSLEER. The length of the CDR3 is 18 residues. V shed 0 bases and J 6 bases; nucleotides not matched to a gene: 9. The CDR3 coding sequence is TGCGCCAGCAGCCAAGATCTTTGGCTAGCGGGGGGGCTCAATGAGCAGTTCTTC. Its protein product is CASSQDLWLAGGLNEQFF.

The chain carries TRBV20-1 and TRBJ2-1; D is perhaps TRBD2 (6 bases). The CDR3 has 12 residues. CDR1 is DFQATT and CDR2 is SNEGSKA in the germline V gene (reference sequence). With 4 bases removed from V and 6 bases from J, the gap between germline ends came to 10 bases. The DNA of the CDR3 is TGCAGTGCTACTCGGGGGACCAATGAGCAGTTCTTC. It encodes CSATRGTNEQFF.

To note about this clonotype: At one end, the junction sequence differs from germline, possibly due to a read error. The V gene is TRBV9, the J gene TRBJ2-6, with a weak D call TRBD1 (5 bases). Germline-derived CDR1 and CDR2 are SGDLS and YYNGEE. The CDR3 runs 15 residues. The CDR3 sequence: CASSPLAFGAYVLTF. The CDR3 region has the DNA TGTGCCAGCAGCCCCCTTGCCTTTGGGGCCTACGTCCTGACTTTC.